A selection of T cell receptor beta chains follows, all from one sample in a study of T cells in Graves' hyperthyroidism and ophthalmopathy. TCRdb reprocessed the multiplex PCR reads with MiXCR, giving one entry per CDR3 protein. The sample has 500,000 to 750,000 distinct CDR3 sequences, just over 45% seen once. Material for sequencing was peripheral blood or thyroid tissue (not recorded which). These TCRs come from a woman under 30 with Graves' hyperthyroidism. The CDR3 runs from the conserved cysteine through the conserved F or W. Fields, in order: D gene, clone size, V gene, J gene, CDR3 DNA, CDR3 protein. The D gene is left open where the match is weak. Size tells how often a clone was seen (once, few, many) or the class of an expanded clone, and some rows leave it out.

TRBD2	.	TRBV10-1	TRBJ2-7	TGCGCCAGTCACACCACTACTAGCGGGCCGCAACCCTACGAGCAGTACTTC	CASHTTTSGPQPYEQYF
.	many	TRBV7-9	TRBJ2-7	TGTGCCAGCAGCTTACACAGGGAAGCGTACGAGCAGTACTTC	CASSLHREAYEQYF
.	many	TRBV19	TRBJ1-5	TGTGCCAGTAGTAACCCGCGGGGGTACAATCAGCCCCAGCATTTT	CASSNPRGYNQPQHF
.	many	TRBV2	TRBJ1-5	TGTGCCAGCAGTGTTTCCTCCTCGGGTCAGCCCCAGCATTTT	CASSVSSSGQPQHF
TRBD1	.	TRBV18	TRBJ1-4	TGTGCCAGCTCACCTTGGGCAGGGGGCGATGAAAAACTGTTTTTT	CASSPWAGGDEKLFF
TRBD1	.	TRBV19	TRBJ1-2	TGTGCCAGCAGCTTGGATGTAGGGACAGACTATGGCTACACCTTC	CASSLDVGTDYGYTF
.	many	TRBV3-1	TRBJ1-1	TGTGCCAGCAGCCAAGACTCCCCCGGCAAGGTGCTGAACACTGAAGCTTTCTTT	CASSQDSPGKVLNTEAFF
TRBD2	many	TRBV7-9	TRBJ2-5	TGTGCCAGCAGCCCACCCCATCAGACTAGCGGGAGTGAAGAGACCCAGTACTTC	CASSPPHQTSGSEETQYF
.	.	TRBV29-1	TRBJ1-6	TGCAGCCCAACCGGCAATAATTCACCCCTCCACTTT	CSPTGNNSPLHF
.	.	TRBV7-6	TRBJ1-4	TGTGCCAGCAGTGCCGGGACTGGGGAAGAAAAACTGTTTTTT	CASSAGTGEEKLFF
TRBD1	.	TRBV9	TRBJ2-7	TGTGCCAGCAGCCCTCGGACAGGGGAGTACTTC	CASSPRTGEYF